This T cell receptor (beta chain) was sequenced during a study of OX40 agonist ivuxolimab in advanced cancers. Study-level background: Ivuxolimab was an agonistic, fully human IgG2 monoclonal antibody directed against OX40 (CD134), a costimulatory receptor. The point of sequencing TCRbeta in the periphery was to test whether ivuxolimab changed TCR sequence diversity and drove clonal T-cell expansion. Partial responses occurred in three dose-escalation patients: two with cutaneous melanoma and one with hepatocellular carcinoma. Among the approximately 50 dose-escalation patients, some 20 had hepatocellular carcinoma, around 15 melanoma, 9 renal cell carcinoma and 9 head and neck cancer. Intravenous ivuxolimab was administered to patients every 2 weeks at six dose levels: 0.01, 0.1, 0.3, 1.5, 3 and 10 mg/kg. The paper reports the monotherapy dose-escalation portion (N of about 52 patients) of the phase I ivuxolimab trial. The dose-escalation cohort was 82.7% male with a mean age of approximately 60 years, ranging from roughly 23 to 90. Patients were allowed to have had prior anti-PD-1, anti-PD-L1 or anti-CTLA-4 therapy, and 30% to 40% of the dose-escalation patients had been treated with checkpoint inhibitors. The full study reports these points: Low levels of normalized T-cell clonal expansion were also shown by some nonresponding patients. At doses of 0.1 to 3.0 mg/kg, clonal expansion of both CD4+ and CD8+ blood T cells was observed from baseline to week 6. On average, CD8+ T cells showed more expanded clones than CD4+ T cells after ivuxolimab. In the 0.1-3.0 mg/kg groups, partial responders were among the patients with the lowest normalized peripheral clonal expansion, particularly in CD8+ T cells. Which antigens the clonally expanded peripheral T cells were specific for was not determined.

Turning to this clone: Its target antigen remains unknown. The sample holds no much larger clone one base away, and base qualities are not on file.

Patients with autoimmune disease history or receiving systemic immunosuppression were excluded from the trial. Peripheral blood for TCR sequencing was drawn from every dose cohort at baseline, at cycle 4 day 1 and at cycle 7 day 1. The samples were drawn from a first-in-human, open-label, multicenter phase I dose-escalation trial of ivuxolimab. Adults with locally advanced or metastatic head and neck squamous cell, hepatocellular, melanoma or renal cell carcinoma were enrolled in the trial. Before TCR sequencing, CD4+ and CD8+ T cells were separately sorted from peripheral blood. For sequencing of the TCRbeta CDR3 region, genomic DNA was extracted from the sorted cells. The immunoSEQ Assay was used for sequencing of TCRbeta CDR3 regions. TCRdb retrieved this table from immuneACCESS and kept in-frame rearrangements only. Not all clones are present; in checked studies, unresolved V genes account for under half, and no reason is known for the remainder. This sample holds tens of thousands of clones; around 85% were observed only once. The ten largest clones take up 0.38% of the sample.

The germline ends are 12 bases apart after V is trimmed by 5 bases and J by 4 bases. From its cysteine to its phenylalanine, the CDR3 spans 14 amino acids. The entry retains the CDR3 DNA only, 42 bases that are in frame from base 1. Taken from the germline V gene, the CDR1 and CDR2 loops are SGHVS and FNYEAQ. The source material was CD4+ or CD8+ T cells sorted from blood, sampled in a trial of the OX40 agonist ivuxolimab. The sequence derives from an adult with an advanced solid tumor such as melanoma, head and neck, liver or kidney cancer. The rearranged segments are TRBV7-6 and TRBJ2-1, with the D gene too uncertain to name. CDR3 sequence: CASSPRVGYNEQFF. The sequence in DNA is TGTGCCAGCAGCCCAAGAGTAGGGTACAATGAGCAGTTCTTC.